These T cell receptor beta chains were read from a single sample in a study of cytomegalovirus exposure and HLA in healthy donors. Sequencing used immunoSEQ multiplex PCR; TCRdb keeps in-frame clones, though not all of them. The table lists 80,000 to 95,000 clones, 75% to 85% of them singletons. Sequenced sample: PBMCs. The receptors come from a woman in her forties in good health and CMV-seropositive. Each CDR3 is given with its conserved first and last residue. The D gene is left open where the match is weak. Not all rows give a size; the values are once, few, many and, for expanded clones, a class.

cdr3_nt: TGTGCCAGCAGTTCACCGGCTGGGGAGAAGCCCCAGCATTTT
cdr3_aa: CASSSPAGEKPQHF
clone_size: NA
v_call: TRBV28
j_call: TRBJ1-5
d_call: NA

cdr3_nt: TGTGCCAGCAGCTCCCTGCCAGGGGGCTATGGCTACACCTTC
cdr3_aa: CASSSLPGGYGYTF
clone_size: NA
v_call: TRBV13
j_call: TRBJ1-2
d_call: TRBD1

cdr3_nt: TGTGCCTGGCTATACAGGGTAGAATATGGCTACACCTTC
cdr3_aa: CAWLYRVEYGYTF
clone_size: NA
v_call: TRBV30
j_call: TRBJ1-2
d_call: NA

cdr3_nt: TGTGCCAGCAGCGTAGTCCCCCCTAGCGGGGGCTTCACCGGGGAGCTGTTTTTT
cdr3_aa: CASSVVPPSGGFTGELFF
clone_size: NA
v_call: TRBV9
j_call: TRBJ2-2
d_call: TRBD2

cdr3_nt: TGTGCCTGGAACGCGGCGGGGCTCACCGGGGAGCTGTTTTTT
cdr3_aa: CAWNAAGLTGELFF
clone_size: NA
v_call: TRBV30
j_call: TRBJ2-2
d_call: NA

cdr3_nt: TGTGCCAGCAGCTTAACTGGCGGGGGAGAGACCCAGTACTTC
cdr3_aa: CASSLTGGGETQYF
clone_size: NA
v_call: TRBV7-9
j_call: TRBJ2-5
d_call: TRBD2

cdr3_nt: TGTGCCAGCAGCGTAACAGGGATTCATTATGGCTACACCTTC
cdr3_aa: CASSVTGIHYGYTF
clone_size: NA
v_call: TRBV9
j_call: TRBJ1-2
d_call: NA

cdr3_nt: TGTGCCAGCAGTTTATTTGCCAGGGGGCTGGCTGAAGCTTTCTTT
cdr3_aa: CASSLFARGLAEAFF
clone_size: NA
v_call: TRBV28
j_call: TRBJ1-1
d_call: TRBD1

cdr3_nt: TGTGCCAGCAGCTCCCGAGCGGGGGGGAAGTTAGATACGCAGTATTTT
cdr3_aa: CASSSRAGGKLDTQYF
clone_size: NA
v_call: TRBV7-9
j_call: TRBJ2-3
d_call: TRBD2

cdr3_nt: TGTGCCAGCAGTCTCTACAATGAGCAGTTCTTC
cdr3_aa: CASSLYNEQFF
clone_size: NA
v_call: TRBV28
j_call: TRBJ2-1
d_call: NA

cdr3_nt: TGTGCCAGCAGCTTGGGACAGCCGAGTTACAATGAGCAGTTCTTC
cdr3_aa: CASSLGQPSYNEQFF
clone_size: NA
v_call: TRBV7-9
j_call: TRBJ2-1
d_call: TRBD1

cdr3_nt: TGTGCCAGCAGCCAAGAGGAGCGGCCCTTTTCCTACGAGCAGTACTTC
cdr3_aa: CASSQEERPFSYEQYF
clone_size: NA
v_call: TRBV4-2
j_call: TRBJ2-7
d_call: NA

cdr3_nt: TGTGCCAGCAGTTTATTAGGGACAGGGGCCAAAAACATTCAGTACTTC
cdr3_aa: CASSLLGTGAKNIQYF
clone_size: NA
v_call: TRBV27
j_call: TRBJ2-4
d_call: TRBD1

cdr3_nt: TGTGCCAGTAGGGAGGGAGGGACACTCCCCACGCAGTATTTT
cdr3_aa: CASREGGTLPTQYF
clone_size: NA
v_call: TRBV19
j_call: TRBJ2-3
d_call: NA

cdr3_nt: TGTGCCAGCAGCTTATCGCCAGGGGGAAGCTCCTACAATGAGCAGTTCTTC
cdr3_aa: CASSLSPGGSSYNEQFF
clone_size: few
v_call: TRBV13
j_call: TRBJ2-1
d_call: TRBD1

cdr3_nt: TGCGCCAGCAGCTTGAACCCAGGGGCAGAGGCACCAAACACTGAAGCTTTCTTT
cdr3_aa: CASSLNPGAEAPNTEAFF
clone_size: NA
v_call: TRBV5-1
j_call: TRBJ1-1
d_call: NA

cdr3_nt: TGCGCCAGCACCTCGGACAGGGGGAGCTCCGGCTACACCTTC
cdr3_aa: CASTSDRGSSGYTF
clone_size: NA
v_call: TRBV5-1
j_call: TRBJ1-2
d_call: TRBD1

cdr3_nt: TGTGCCAGCAGCCACCGGGACAGCCGCTACGAGCAGTACTTC
cdr3_aa: CASSHRDSRYEQYF
clone_size: NA
v_call: TRBV5-4
j_call: TRBJ2-7
d_call: TRBD1

cdr3_nt: TGTGCCAGCAGTTACTCGAAAAGGGACAGTACCTACGAGCAGTACTTC
cdr3_aa: CASSYSKRDSTYEQYF
clone_size: NA
v_call: TRBV6-6
j_call: TRBJ2-7
d_call: TRBD1

cdr3_nt: TGTGCCAGCACCAGGACAGGGGGAAACTATGGCTACACCTTC
cdr3_aa: CASTRTGGNYGYTF
clone_size: NA
v_call: TRBV6-5
j_call: TRBJ1-2
d_call: TRBD1

cdr3_nt: TGTGCCAGTAGTAGCGACAGGGCGAATCAGCCCCAGCATTTT
cdr3_aa: CASSSDRANQPQHF
clone_size: NA
v_call: TRBV19
j_call: TRBJ1-5
d_call: TRBD1

cdr3_nt: TGTGCCAGCAGCTTGGGCACAGCTACCCCGTACTTC
cdr3_aa: CASSLGTATPYF
clone_size: NA
v_call: TRBV7-9
j_call: TRBJ2-7
d_call: NA

cdr3_nt: TGTGCCAGCAGTCCCCCCGGGACAGCACACCGGGGGGAGCTGTTTTTT
cdr3_aa: CASSPPGTAHRGELFF
clone_size: NA
v_call: TRBV27
j_call: TRBJ2-2
d_call: TRBD1

cdr3_nt: TGTGCCAGCAGCGTCCTAGGAGTTGCCCCAGATACGCAGTATTTT
cdr3_aa: CASSVLGVAPDTQYF
clone_size: NA
v_call: TRBV7-6
j_call: TRBJ2-3
d_call: NA

cdr3_nt: TGTGCCAGCAGTGCGGGAGAGACCCAGTACTTC
cdr3_aa: CASSAGETQYF
clone_size: NA
v_call: TRBV2
j_call: TRBJ2-5
d_call: NA

cdr3_nt: TGTGCCAGCAGCCCTCAATCTAGCGGGGGGGGCCATGAGCAGTTCTTC
cdr3_aa: CASSPQSSGGGHEQFF
clone_size: NA
v_call: TRBV7-3
j_call: TRBJ2-1
d_call: TRBD2

cdr3_nt: TGTGCCAGCTCAGTAACGGAGAAAGATACGCAGTATTTT
cdr3_aa: CASSVTEKDTQYF
clone_size: few
v_call: TRBV18
j_call: TRBJ2-3
d_call: NA

cdr3_nt: TGTGCCACCAGACTTTTGGGGCGAGATGAGCAGTTCTTC
cdr3_aa: CATRLLGRDEQFF
clone_size: NA
v_call: TRBV27
j_call: TRBJ2-1
d_call: NA

cdr3_nt: TGCGCCAGCAGCTTGGGGACCGGGACAAATCCTCCCTACGAGCAGTACTTC
cdr3_aa: CASSLGTGTNPPYEQYF
clone_size: NA
v_call: TRBV5-1
j_call: TRBJ2-7
d_call: NA

cdr3_nt: TGTGCCATCAGTGGCGGTCGCGGGGGTGAGCAGTTCTTC
cdr3_aa: CAISGGRGGEQFF
clone_size: NA
v_call: TRBV10-3
j_call: TRBJ2-1
d_call: TRBD2

cdr3_nt: TGTGCCAGCAGTTGGTCAGGAAAAGAGACCCAGTACTTC
cdr3_aa: CASSWSGKETQYF
clone_size: NA
v_call: TRBV7-3
j_call: TRBJ2-5
d_call: NA

cdr3_nt: TGTGCCAGCAGGTCCGGGACAAATGAGCAGTTCTTC
cdr3_aa: CASRSGTNEQFF
clone_size: NA
v_call: TRBV11-3
j_call: TRBJ2-1
d_call: NA

cdr3_nt: TGTGCCAGCAGCTTCCGGGACAGGTCCTACGAGCAGTACTTC
cdr3_aa: CASSFRDRSYEQYF
clone_size: NA
v_call: TRBV7-9
j_call: TRBJ2-7
d_call: TRBD1

cdr3_nt: TGTGCCAGCAGCTGGGGACAGGTCACTGAAGCTTTCTTT
cdr3_aa: CASSWGQVTEAFF
clone_size: few
v_call: TRBV7-2
j_call: TRBJ1-1
d_call: TRBD1

cdr3_nt: TGCGCCAGCAGCTTGGCCGCCGGGGGTCAGCCCCAGCATTTT
cdr3_aa: CASSLAAGGQPQHF
clone_size: NA
v_call: TRBV5-1
j_call: TRBJ1-5
d_call: NA

cdr3_nt: TGTGCTAGCAGCCGTTCGGGACTGCAAGAGACCCAGTACTTC
cdr3_aa: CASSRSGLQETQYF
clone_size: NA
v_call: TRBV7-7
j_call: TRBJ2-5
d_call: NA

cdr3_nt: TGTGCCAGCAGTTTCACTCCGCCCCAGCATTTT
cdr3_aa: CASSFTPPQHF
clone_size: NA
v_call: TRBV28
j_call: TRBJ1-5
d_call: NA

cdr3_nt: TGTGCCATCAGTGAGTTGAAGGGAGTCCGGGTCACAGATACGCAGTATTTT
cdr3_aa: CAISELKGVRVTDTQYF
clone_size: NA
v_call: TRBV10-3
j_call: TRBJ2-3
d_call: NA

cdr3_nt: TGTGCCAGTCAAGGGGGCGGCTGGAACATTCAGTACTTC
cdr3_aa: CASQGGGWNIQYF
clone_size: NA
v_call: TRBV7-2
j_call: TRBJ2-4
d_call: TRBD1

cdr3_nt: TGTGCCAGCTCACCAGGGGGGGAGACCCAGTACTTC
cdr3_aa: CASSPGGETQYF
clone_size: NA
v_call: TRBV18
j_call: TRBJ2-5
d_call: NA

cdr3_nt: TGCGCCAGCAGCTTGTCCTTGACGTCGGGTTCAGCTTTCTTT
cdr3_aa: CASSLSLTSGSAFF
clone_size: NA
v_call: TRBV5-1
j_call: TRBJ1-1
d_call: NA

cdr3_nt: TGTGCCAGCAGCCACGACGGGATAACAATAAATCAGCCCCAGCATTTT
cdr3_aa: CASSHDGITINQPQHF
clone_size: NA
v_call: TRBV4-2
j_call: TRBJ1-5
d_call: NA

cdr3_nt: TGTGCCAGCACCGAGTTTCGGAACACTGAAGCTTTCTTT
cdr3_aa: CASTEFRNTEAFF
clone_size: NA
v_call: TRBV6-5
j_call: TRBJ1-1
d_call: NA

cdr3_nt: TGTGCCAGCAGTCCGTCAGCGGGAGCTAGCACAGATACGCAGTATTTT
cdr3_aa: CASSPSAGASTDTQYF
clone_size: NA
v_call: TRBV27
j_call: TRBJ2-3
d_call: TRBD2

cdr3_nt: TGTGCCAGCAGTTACCGACAACCTGGGGCCAACGTCCTGACTTTC
cdr3_aa: CASSYRQPGANVLTF
clone_size: few
v_call: TRBV6-5
j_call: TRBJ2-6
d_call: NA

cdr3_nt: TGTGCCAGTAGTATTATTGATAGTGAGCAGTTCTTC
cdr3_aa: CASSIIDSEQFF
clone_size: NA
v_call: TRBV19
j_call: TRBJ2-1
d_call: NA

cdr3_nt: TGTGCCTGGAGCGAGGGCTTGAACACTGAAGCTTTCTTT
cdr3_aa: CAWSEGLNTEAFF
clone_size: NA
v_call: TRBV30
j_call: TRBJ1-1
d_call: NA

cdr3_nt: TGTGCCAGCAACGCCGCGACAGGGAACCACGAGCAGTACTTC
cdr3_aa: CASNAATGNHEQYF
clone_size: few
v_call: TRBV6-5
j_call: TRBJ2-7
d_call: TRBD1

cdr3_nt: TGTGCCAGCAGTTTCGGCGGTAGCAATCAGCCCCAGCATTTT
cdr3_aa: CASSFGGSNQPQHF
clone_size: NA
v_call: TRBV27
j_call: TRBJ1-5
d_call: NA

cdr3_nt: TGCGCCAGCAGTCAACCAGCGCGAGACACCGGGGAGCTGTTTTTT
cdr3_aa: CASSQPARDTGELFF
clone_size: NA
v_call: TRBV23-1
j_call: TRBJ2-2
d_call: NA